This T cell receptor beta chain derives from a study of blood T cell repertoires in COVID-19. Study overall: The United States, Italy and Spain provided the acute and convalescent COVID-19 samples. PBMCs, B-cell-depleted T cells, or T cells were the source of the cDNA or gDNA that made up the material.

CDR1 and CDR2 from the germline V gene are SGHTA and FQGNSA. The V gene end was trimmed by 5 bases and the J gene end by 5 bases; junction bases not matched to a gene: 10. The CDR3 totals 15 residues. As originally analysed: Amplified reference gene primers provided the basis for estimating nucleated cell counts. Here immunoSEQ multiplex PCR was the method, and the copy in TCRdb shows in-frame clones only, minus some. V and J calls and clone size follow that table, whereas D and trimming were derived from the DNA. The table lists 130,000 or so clones, around 89% of them singletons. In its sample, this clone was seen once.

Sequencing was performed on peripheral blood. The chain couples TRBV7-2 to TRBJ2-5; 8 bases fit TRBD1. This receptor was taken from a human donor with COVID-19, enrolled during active disease. The donor label of this sample is uncertain. CDR3 nucleotides: TGTGCCAGCAGCCCCCAGGCAGGGGGCGAGGAGACCCAGTACTTC. Its translation: CASSPQAGGEETQYF.